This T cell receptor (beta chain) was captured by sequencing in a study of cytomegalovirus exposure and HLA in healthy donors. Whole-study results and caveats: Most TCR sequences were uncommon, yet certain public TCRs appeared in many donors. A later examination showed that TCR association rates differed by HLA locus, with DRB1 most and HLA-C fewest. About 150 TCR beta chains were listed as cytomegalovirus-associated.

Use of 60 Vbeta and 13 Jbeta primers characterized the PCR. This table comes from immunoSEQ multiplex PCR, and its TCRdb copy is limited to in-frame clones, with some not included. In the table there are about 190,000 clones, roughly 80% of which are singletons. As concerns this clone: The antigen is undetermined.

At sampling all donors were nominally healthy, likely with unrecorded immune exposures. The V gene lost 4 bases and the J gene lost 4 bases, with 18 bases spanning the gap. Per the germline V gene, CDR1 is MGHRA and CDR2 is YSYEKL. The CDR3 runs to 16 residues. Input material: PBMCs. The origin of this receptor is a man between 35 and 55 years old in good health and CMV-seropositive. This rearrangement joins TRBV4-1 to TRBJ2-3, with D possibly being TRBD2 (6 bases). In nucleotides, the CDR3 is TGCGCCAGCAGCCCCGGATATTTCGGGAGATCAGATACGCAGTATTTT. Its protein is CASSPGYFGRSDTQYF.